This TCR beta chain was documented in a study of blood T cells in healthy people across ages. This CDR3 is built from 15 residues. The V gene lost 2 bases and the J gene lost 4 bases, with 14 bases spanning the gap. Germline CDR1 and CDR2: KGHSH and LQKENI. Each sample yielded at least 7 million isolated PBMCs. Combining a sample-barcoded 5' primer with a J-beta primer mix, a second PCR ran for roughly 6 to 11 cycles. Every sample returned 2.5 million or more CDR3-containing paired-end reads. TCRdb called the 5' RACE reads again in MiXCR, with one record for every CDR3 protein. There are approximately 600,000 distinct CDR3 sequences in the sample; roughly three fifths occur only once, and approximately 37% lies in the top ten.

The specimen sequenced was blood. The genes are TRBV18 and TRBJ2-5; tentative D call: TRBD1 (5 bases). The sequence was obtained from a man aged 55-75 years in good health. CDR3 sequence: CASSPFERQGETQYF. The CDR3 region has the DNA TGTGCCAGCTCACCATTTGAGCGTCAGGGAGAGACCCAGTACTTC.